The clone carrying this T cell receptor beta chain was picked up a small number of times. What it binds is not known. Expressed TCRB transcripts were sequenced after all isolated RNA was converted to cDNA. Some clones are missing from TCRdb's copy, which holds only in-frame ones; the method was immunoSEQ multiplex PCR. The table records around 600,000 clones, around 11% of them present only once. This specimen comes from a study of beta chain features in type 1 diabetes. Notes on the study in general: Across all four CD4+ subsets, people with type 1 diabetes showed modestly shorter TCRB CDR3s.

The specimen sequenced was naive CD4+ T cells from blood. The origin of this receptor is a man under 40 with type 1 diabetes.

This chain's CDR3 is CASSEQGSGGVQFF. Here the CDR3 DNA reads TGTGCCAGCAGTGAACAGGGTAGCGGGGGTGTACAGTTCTTC. The V call is TRBV2, the J call TRBJ2-1, with 9 nucleotides matching TRBD2. The CDR3 totals 14 residues. Germline CDR1 SNHLY, CDR2 FYNNEI. The V and J ends lost 2 bases and 13 bases, in that order; junction bases with no gene match: 9. Filled out from reference TRBV2 and TRBJ2-1, the complete variable domain reads EPEVTQTPSHQVTQMGQEVILRCVPISNHLYFYWYRQILGQKVEFLVSFYNNEISEKSEIFDDQFSVERPDGSNFTLKIRSTKLEDSAMYFCASSEQGSGGVQFFGPGTRLTVL.